This entry lists 5 T cell receptor beta chains sequenced from one sample in a study of blood T cell repertoires in COVID-19. Sequenced by immunoSEQ multiplex PCR; TCRdb stores in-frame clones only, minus some. The sample holds 310,000 or so clones, roughly nine tenths seen once. What was sequenced was PBMCs or T cells enriched from blood (not recorded which). The receptors were gathered from a woman in her 40s who had recovered from COVID-19.

This sequence joins TRBV2 and TRBJ2-7; 11 bases match TRBD2. CDR1 is SNHLY, CDR2 FYNNEI, per germline. CDR3 size: 17 residues. With V trimmed by 3 bases and J by 3 bases, 10 bases remained unmatched. The DNA of the CDR3 is TGTGCCAGCAGTGAGCTGTTGGTAGCGGGAGGGGTCTACGAGCAGTACTTC. Translating it yields CASSELLVAGGVYEQYF.

The rearrangement uses TRBV6-5 and TRBJ2-7; no firm D call. Trimming shortened V by 8 bases and J by 6 bases, and 11 bases separated the two germline ends. The CDR3 loop spans 11 amino acids. Germline CDR1 and CDR2: MNHEY and SVGAGI. The CDR3 region has the DNA TGTGCCAGCGGCTGGGCCGGCGAGCAGTACTTC. Translation gives CASGWAGEQYF.

The V and J genes are TRBV10-2 and TRBJ2-5; D not resolved. Germline V lookup: CDR1 WSHSY, CDR2 SAAADI. The CDR3 covers 15 residues. V was trimmed by 2 bases and J by 0 bases, leaving 10 bases between them. Here the CDR3 reads CASSEAALDQETQYF. DNA for the CDR3: TGCGCCAGCAGTGAGGCGGCTCTTGACCAAGAGACCCAGTACTTC.

The chain couples TRBV7-3 to TRBJ2-1, with 9 bases identical to TRBD2. The CDR3 spans 19 residues. Germline CDR1 SGHTA, CDR2 FQGTGA. V lost 5 bases, J lost 2 bases, and 16 bases stayed unmatched. The CDR3 protein is CASSPLLLSGRTPYNEQFF. The DNA for the CDR3 is TGTGCCAGCAGCCCCCTCCTCCTCAGCGGGAGGACACCCTACAATGAGCAGTTCTTC. Using reference TRBV7-3 and TRBJ2-1 for the parts outside the CDR3, the full variable domain is GAGVSQTPSNKVTEKGKYVELRCDPISGHTALYWYRQSLGQGPEFLIYFQGTGAADDSGLPNDRFFAVRPEGSVSTLKIQRTERGDSAVYLCASSPLLLSGRTPYNEQFFGPGTRLTVL.

This clone has only a few counts. The chain's CDR3 is CATSAAGELFF. The DNA for the CDR3 is TGTGCCACCAGTGCGGCCGGGGAGCTGTTTTTT. The chain carries TRBV24-1 and TRBJ2-2; D ambiguous. CDR1 KGHDR and CDR2 SFDVKD come from the germline V gene. The CDR3 contains 11 residues. V gave up 5 bases and J gave up 6 bases, with 3 bases separating them.